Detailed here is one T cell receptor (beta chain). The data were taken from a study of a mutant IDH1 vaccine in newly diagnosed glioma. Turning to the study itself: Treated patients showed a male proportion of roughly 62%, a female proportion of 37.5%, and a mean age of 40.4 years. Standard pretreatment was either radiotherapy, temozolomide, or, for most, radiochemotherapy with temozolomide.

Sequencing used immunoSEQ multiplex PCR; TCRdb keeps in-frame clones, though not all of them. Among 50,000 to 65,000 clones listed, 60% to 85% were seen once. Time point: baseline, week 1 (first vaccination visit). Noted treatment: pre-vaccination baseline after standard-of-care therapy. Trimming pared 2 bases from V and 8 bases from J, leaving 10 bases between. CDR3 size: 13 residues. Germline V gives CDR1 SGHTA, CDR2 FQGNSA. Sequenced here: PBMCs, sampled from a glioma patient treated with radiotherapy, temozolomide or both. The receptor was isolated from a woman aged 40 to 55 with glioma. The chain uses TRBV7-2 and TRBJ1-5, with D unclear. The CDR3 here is CASSLSRRKPQHF. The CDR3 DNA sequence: TGTGCCAGCAGCTTAAGTCGGCGAAAGCCCCAGCATTTT.